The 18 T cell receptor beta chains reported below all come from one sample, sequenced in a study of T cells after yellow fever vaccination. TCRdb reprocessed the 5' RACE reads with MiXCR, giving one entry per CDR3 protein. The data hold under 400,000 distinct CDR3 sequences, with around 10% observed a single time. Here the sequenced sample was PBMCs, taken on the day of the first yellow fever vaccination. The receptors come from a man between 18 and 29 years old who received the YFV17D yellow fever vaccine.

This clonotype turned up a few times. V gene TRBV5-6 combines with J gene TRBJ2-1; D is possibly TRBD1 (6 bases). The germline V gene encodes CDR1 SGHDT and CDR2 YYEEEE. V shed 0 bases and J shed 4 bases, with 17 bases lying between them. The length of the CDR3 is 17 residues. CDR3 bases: TGTGCCAGCAGCTTGGGCGCCGGGACACCCCCTTACAATGAGCAGTTCTTC. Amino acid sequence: CASSLGAGTPPYNEQFF.

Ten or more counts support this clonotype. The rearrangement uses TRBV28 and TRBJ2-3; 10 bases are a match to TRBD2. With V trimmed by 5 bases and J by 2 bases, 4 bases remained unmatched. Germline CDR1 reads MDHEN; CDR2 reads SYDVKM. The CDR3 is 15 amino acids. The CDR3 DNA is TGTGCCAGCAGTCTAGCGGGGGCCAACACAGATACGCAGTATTTT. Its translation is CASSLAGANTDTQYF.

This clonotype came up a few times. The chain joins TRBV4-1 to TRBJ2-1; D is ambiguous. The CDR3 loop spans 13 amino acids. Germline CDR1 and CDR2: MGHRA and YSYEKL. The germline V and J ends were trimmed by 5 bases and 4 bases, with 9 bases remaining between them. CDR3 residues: CASSGQKYNEQFF. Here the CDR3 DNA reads TGCGCCAGCAGCGGGCAGAAATACAATGAGCAGTTCTTC.

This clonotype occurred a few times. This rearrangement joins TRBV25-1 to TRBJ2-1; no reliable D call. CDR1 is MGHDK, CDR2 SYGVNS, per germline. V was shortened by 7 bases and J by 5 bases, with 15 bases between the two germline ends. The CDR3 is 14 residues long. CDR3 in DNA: TGTGCCAGCACCCCCAGCGACAAAGACAATGAGCAGTTCTTC. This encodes CASTPSDKDNEQFF.

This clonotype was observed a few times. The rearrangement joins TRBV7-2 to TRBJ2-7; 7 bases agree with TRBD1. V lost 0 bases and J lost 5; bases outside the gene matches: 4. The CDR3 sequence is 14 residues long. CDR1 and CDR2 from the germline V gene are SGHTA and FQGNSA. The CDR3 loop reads CASSLAPTGNEQYV. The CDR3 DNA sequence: TGTGCCAGCAGCTTAGCACCGACAGGGAACGAGCAGTACGTC.

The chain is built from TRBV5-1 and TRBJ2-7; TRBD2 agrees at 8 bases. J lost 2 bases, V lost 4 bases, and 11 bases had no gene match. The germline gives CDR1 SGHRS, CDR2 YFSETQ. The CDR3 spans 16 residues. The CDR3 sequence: CASSPQPGLVPYEQYF. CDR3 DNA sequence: TGCGCCAGCAGCCCCCAGCCGGGACTAGTACCCTACGAGCAGTACTTC. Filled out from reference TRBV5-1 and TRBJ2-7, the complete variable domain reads KAGVTQTPRYLIKTRGQQVTLSCSPISGHRSVSWYQQTPGQGLQFLFEYFSETQRNKGNFPGRFSGRQFSNSRSEMNVSTLELGDSALYLCASSPQPGLVPYEQYFGPGTRLTVT.

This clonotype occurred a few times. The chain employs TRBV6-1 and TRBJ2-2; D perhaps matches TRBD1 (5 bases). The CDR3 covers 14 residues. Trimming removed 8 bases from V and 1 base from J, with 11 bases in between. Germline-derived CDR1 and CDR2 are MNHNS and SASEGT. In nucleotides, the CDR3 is TGTGCCAGCCAGTGGGGCGTGAACACCGGGGAGCTGTTTTTT. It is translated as CASQWGVNTGELFF.

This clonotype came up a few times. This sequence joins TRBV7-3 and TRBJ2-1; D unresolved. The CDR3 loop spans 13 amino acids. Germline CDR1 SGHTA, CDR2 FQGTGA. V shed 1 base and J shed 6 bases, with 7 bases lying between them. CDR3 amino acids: CASSLKGSNEQFF. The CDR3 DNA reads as TGTGCCAGCAGCTTAAAAGGATCCAATGAGCAGTTCTTC.

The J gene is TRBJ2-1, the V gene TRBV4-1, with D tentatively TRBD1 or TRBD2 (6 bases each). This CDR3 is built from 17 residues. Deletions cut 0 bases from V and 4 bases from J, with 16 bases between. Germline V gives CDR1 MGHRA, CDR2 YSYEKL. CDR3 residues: CASSQDSSGAPYNEQFF. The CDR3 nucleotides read TGCGCCAGCAGCCAAGATTCGTCGGGGGCACCTTACAATGAGCAGTTCTTC.

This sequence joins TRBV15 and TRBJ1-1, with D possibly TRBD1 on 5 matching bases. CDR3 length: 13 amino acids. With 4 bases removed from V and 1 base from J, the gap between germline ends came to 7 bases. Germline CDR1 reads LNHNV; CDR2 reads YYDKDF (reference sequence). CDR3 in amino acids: CATSIRGNTEAFF. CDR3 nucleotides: TGTGCCACCAGCATAAGGGGGAACACTGAAGCTTTCTTT.

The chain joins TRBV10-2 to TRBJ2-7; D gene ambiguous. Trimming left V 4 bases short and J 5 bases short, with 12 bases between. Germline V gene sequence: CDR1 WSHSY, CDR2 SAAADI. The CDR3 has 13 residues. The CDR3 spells CASSGGYVDEQYF. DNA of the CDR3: TGCGCCAGCAGTGGGGGTTATGTGGACGAGCAGTACTTC.

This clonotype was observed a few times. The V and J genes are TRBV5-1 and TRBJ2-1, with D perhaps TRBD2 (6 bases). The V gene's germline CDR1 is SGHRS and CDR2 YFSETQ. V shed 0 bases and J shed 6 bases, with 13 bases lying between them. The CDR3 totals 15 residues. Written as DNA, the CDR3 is TGCGCCAGCAGCTTGGACCGGCGGGATGTCAATGAGCAGTTCTTC. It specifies CASSLDRRDVNEQFF.

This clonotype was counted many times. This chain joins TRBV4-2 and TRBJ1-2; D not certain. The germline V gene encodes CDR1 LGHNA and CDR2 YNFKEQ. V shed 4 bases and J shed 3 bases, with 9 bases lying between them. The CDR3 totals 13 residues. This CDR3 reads CASSLKGDYGYTF. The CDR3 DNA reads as TGTGCCAGCAGCCTTAAGGGAGACTATGGCTACACCTTC.

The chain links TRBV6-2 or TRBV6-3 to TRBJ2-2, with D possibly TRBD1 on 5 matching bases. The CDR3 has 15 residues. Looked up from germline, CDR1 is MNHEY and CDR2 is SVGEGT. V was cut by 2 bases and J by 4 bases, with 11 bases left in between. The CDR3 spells CASSYAGRLTGELFF. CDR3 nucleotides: TGTGCCAGCAGTTACGCAGGGCGACTCACCGGGGAGCTGTTTTTT.

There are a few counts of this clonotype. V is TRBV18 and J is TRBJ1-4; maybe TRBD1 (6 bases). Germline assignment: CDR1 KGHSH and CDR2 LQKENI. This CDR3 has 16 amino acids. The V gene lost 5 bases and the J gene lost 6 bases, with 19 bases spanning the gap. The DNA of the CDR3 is TGTGCCAGCTCAGTCTTGGCCTCGGCAGGGGATGAAAAACTGTTTTTT. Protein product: CASSVLASAGDEKLFF.

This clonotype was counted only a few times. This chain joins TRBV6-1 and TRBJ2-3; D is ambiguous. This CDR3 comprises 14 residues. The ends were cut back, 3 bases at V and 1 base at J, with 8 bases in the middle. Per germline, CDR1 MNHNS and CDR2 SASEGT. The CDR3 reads CASSDGRRTDTQYF. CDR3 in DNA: TGTGCCAGCAGTGACGGGCGACGCACAGATACGCAGTATTTT.

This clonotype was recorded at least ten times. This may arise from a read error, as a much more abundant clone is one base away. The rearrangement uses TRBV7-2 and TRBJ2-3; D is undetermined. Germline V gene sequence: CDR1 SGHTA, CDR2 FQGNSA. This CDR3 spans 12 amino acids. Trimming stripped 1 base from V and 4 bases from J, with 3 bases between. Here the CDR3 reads CASSLGPDTQYF. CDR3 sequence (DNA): TGTGCCAGCAGCTTAGGGCCAGATACGCAGTATTTT.

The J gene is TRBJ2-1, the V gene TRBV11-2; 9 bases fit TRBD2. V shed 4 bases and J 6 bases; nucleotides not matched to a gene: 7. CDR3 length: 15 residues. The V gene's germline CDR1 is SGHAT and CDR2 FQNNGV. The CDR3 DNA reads TGTGCCAGCAGCTCCCGACTAGCGGAGTTCAATGAGCAGTTCTTC. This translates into CASSSRLAEFNEQFF. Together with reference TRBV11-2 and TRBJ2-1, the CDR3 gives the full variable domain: EAGVAQSPRYKIIEKRQSVAFWCNPISGHATLYWYQQILGQGPKLLIQFQNNGVVDDSQLPKDRFSAERLKGVDSTLKIQPAKLEDSAVYLCASSSRLAEFNEQFFGPGTRLTVL.